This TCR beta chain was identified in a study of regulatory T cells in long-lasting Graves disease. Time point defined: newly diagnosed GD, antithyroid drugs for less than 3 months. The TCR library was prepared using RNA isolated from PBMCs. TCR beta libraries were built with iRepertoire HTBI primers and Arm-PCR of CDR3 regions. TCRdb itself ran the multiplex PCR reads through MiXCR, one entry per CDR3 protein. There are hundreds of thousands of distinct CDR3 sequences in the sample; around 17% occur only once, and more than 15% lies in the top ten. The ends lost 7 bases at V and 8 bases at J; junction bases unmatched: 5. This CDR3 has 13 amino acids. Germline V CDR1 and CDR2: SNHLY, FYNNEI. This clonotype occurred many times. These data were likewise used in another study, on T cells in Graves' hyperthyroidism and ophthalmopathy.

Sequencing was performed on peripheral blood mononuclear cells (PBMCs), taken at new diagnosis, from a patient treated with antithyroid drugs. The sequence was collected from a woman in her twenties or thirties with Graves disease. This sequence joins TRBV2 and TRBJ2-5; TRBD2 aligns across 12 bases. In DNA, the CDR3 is TGTGCCAGCACGCCGGGACTAGCGGGTACCCAGTACTTC. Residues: CASTPGLAGTQYF.